A few counts support the clone carrying this T cell receptor (beta chain). Germline V CDR1 and CDR2: SGHNT, YYREEE (reference sequence). The CDR3 covers 16 residues. J was trimmed by 2 bases and V by 1 base; bases with no gene match: 6. The record originates from a study of beta chain features in type 1 diabetes. Study-level information: Sorted cells numbering roughly 98,000,000 were examined across all samples.

The authors reverse transcribed all of the isolated RNA, so sequencing captured expressed TCRB transcripts. The repertoire was sequenced with immunoSEQ multiplex PCR; TCRdb's copy has only in-frame clones and lacks some. Of approximately 300,000 clones listed, 11% are singletons. The sample consisted of naive CD4+ T cells from blood. This TCR derives from a woman aged 25 to 39 in good health. The chain is built from TRBV5-4 and TRBJ2-1, with 7 bases lining up with TRBD1. The CDR3 nucleotides read TGTGCCAGCAGCTTGTCCCTGGACAGGACCTACAATGAGCAGTTCTTC. Its protein product is CASSLSLDRTYNEQFF. The full variable domain, in which reference TRBV5-4 and TRBJ2-1 provide the parts outside the CDR3, is ETGVTQSPTHLIKTRGQQVTLRCSSQSGHNTVSWYQQALGQGPQFIFQYYREEENGRGNFPPRFSGLQFPNYSSELNVNALELDDSALYLCASSLSLDRTYNEQFFGPGTRLTVL.